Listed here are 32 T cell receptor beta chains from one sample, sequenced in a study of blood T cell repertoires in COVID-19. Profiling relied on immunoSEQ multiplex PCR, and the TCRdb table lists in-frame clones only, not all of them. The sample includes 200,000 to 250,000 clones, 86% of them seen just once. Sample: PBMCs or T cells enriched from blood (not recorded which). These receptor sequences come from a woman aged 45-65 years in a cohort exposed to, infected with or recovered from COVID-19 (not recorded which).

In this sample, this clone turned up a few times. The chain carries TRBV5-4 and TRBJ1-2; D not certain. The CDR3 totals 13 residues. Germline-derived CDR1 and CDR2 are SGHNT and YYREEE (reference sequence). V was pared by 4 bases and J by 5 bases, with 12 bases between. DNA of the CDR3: TGTGCCAGCAGCCTTCCTGATCAGTATGGCTACACCTTC. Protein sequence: CASSLPDQYGYTF.

For the CDR3, the DNA is TGCAGTGCTAGTCGGGGGGACCAAGAGACCCAGTACTTC. As protein: CSASRGDQETQYF. V usage is TRBV20-1 and J usage is TRBJ2-5; TRBD2 matches 7 bases. The junction had 1 base not matched to a gene; V was cut back by 3 bases and J by 0 bases. The germline gives CDR1 DFQATT, CDR2 SNEGSKA (reference sequence). The CDR3 spans 13 residues.

The CDR3 loop reads CASSMRFEDYEQYF. In DNA form, the CDR3 reads TGTGCCAGTAGTATGCGGTTTGAGGACTACGAGCAGTACTTC. The chain joins TRBV19 to TRBJ2-7, with D unresolved. Trimming removed 3 bases at V and 3 bases at J, with 12 bases between. The CDR3 extends over 14 amino acids. Germline CDR1 is LNHDA and CDR2 is SQIVND (reference sequence).

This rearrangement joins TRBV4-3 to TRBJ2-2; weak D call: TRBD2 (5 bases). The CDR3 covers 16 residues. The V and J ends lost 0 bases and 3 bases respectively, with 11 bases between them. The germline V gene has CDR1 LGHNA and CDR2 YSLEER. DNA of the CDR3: TGCGCCAGCAGCCAAGATGAGGGTCGGTACACCGGGGAGCTGTTTTTT. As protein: CASSQDEGRYTGELFF.

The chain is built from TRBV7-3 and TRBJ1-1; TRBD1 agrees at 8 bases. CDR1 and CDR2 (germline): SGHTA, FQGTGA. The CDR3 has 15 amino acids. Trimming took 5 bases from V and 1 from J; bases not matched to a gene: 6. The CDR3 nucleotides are TGTGCCAGCAGCCCCTCAGGGGGCTCGAACACTGAAGCTTTCTTT. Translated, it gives CASSPSGGSNTEAFF.

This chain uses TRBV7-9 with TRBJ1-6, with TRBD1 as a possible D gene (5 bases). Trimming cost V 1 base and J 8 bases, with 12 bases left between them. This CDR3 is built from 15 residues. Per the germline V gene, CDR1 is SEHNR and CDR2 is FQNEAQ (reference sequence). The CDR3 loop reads CASSLVVGAHSPLHF. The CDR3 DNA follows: TGTGCCAGCAGCTTAGTAGTAGGGGCCCATTCACCCCTCCACTTT.

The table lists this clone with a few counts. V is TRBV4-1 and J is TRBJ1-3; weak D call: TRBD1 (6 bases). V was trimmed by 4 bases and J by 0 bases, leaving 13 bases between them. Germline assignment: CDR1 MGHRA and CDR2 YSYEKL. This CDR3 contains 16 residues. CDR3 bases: TGCGCCAGCAGCCTTCATGGACAGAGCTCTGGAAACACCATATATTTT. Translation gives CASSLHGQSSGNTIYF.

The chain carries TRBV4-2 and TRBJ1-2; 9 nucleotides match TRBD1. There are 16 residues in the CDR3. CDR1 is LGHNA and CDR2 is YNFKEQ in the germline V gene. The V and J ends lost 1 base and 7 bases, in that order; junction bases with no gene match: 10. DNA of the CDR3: TGTGCCAGCAGCCAAGGAGGGGCACAGGGGGCGGGTGGCTACACCTTC. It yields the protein CASSQGGAQGAGGYTF.

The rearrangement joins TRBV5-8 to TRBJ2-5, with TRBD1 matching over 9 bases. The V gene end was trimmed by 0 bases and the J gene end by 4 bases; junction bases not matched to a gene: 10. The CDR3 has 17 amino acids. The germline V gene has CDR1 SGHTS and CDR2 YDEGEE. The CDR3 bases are TGTGCCAGCAGCTTGGGGTACCGGACAGGGGATGGAGAGACCCAGTACTTC. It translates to CASSLGYRTGDGETQYF.

The CDR3 DNA follows: TGTGCCAGCAGCCTAGGACAGTTTAGTAATGAAAAACTGTTTTTT. Translated, it gives CASSLGQFSNEKLFF. This chain joins TRBV3-1 (or the pseudogene TRBV3-2) and TRBJ1-4; TRBD1 is a possible D gene (6 bases). There are 15 residues in the CDR3. The V and J ends lost 4 bases and 4 bases respectively, with 13 bases between them. Germline loops: CDR1 LGHDT, CDR2 YNNKEL (reference sequence).

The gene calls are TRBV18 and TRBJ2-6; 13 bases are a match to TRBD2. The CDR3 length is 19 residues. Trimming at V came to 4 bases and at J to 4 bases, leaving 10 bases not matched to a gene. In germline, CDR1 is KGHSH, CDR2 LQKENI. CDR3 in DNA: TGTGCCAGCTCACAGAGGACTAGCGGGGGACTTTTGGGGGCCAACGTCCTGACTTTC. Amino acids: CASSQRTSGGLLGANVLTF.

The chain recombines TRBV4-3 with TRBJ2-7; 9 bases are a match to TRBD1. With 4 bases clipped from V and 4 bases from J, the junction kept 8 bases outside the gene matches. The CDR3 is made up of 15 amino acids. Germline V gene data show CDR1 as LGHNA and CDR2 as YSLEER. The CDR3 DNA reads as TGCGCCAGCAGCCGGACGGGACAGGGAAAATACGAGCAGTACTTC. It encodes CASSRTGQGKYEQYF.

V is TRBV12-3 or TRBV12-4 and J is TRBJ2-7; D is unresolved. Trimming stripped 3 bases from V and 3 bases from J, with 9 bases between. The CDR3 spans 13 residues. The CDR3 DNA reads TGTGCCAGCAGTTTTGTCCCAGGCTACGAGCAGTACTTC. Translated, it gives CASSFVPGYEQYF.

The CDR3 region is CASSLGSNSPLHF. The CDR3 nucleotides are TGTGCCAGCAGTTTGGGCAGTAATTCACCCCTCCACTTT. The V gene is TRBV12-3 or TRBV12-4, the J gene TRBJ1-6; D not certain. V gave up 3 bases and J gave up 6 bases, with 6 bases separating them. The CDR3 totals 13 residues.

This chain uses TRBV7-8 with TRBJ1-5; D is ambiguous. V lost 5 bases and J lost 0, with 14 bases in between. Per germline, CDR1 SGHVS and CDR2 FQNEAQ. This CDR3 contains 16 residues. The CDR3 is CASSPSRFYSNQPQHF. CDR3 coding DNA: TGTGCCAGCAGCCCCTCTAGATTTTATAGCAATCAGCCCCAGCATTTT.

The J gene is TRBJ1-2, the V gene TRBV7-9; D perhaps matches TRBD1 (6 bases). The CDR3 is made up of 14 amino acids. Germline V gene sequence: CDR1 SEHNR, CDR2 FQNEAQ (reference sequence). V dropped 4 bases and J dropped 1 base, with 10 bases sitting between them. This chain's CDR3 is CASSSGGSNYGYTF. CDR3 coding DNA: TGTGCCAGCAGCTCTGGGGGCAGTAACTATGGCTACACCTTC. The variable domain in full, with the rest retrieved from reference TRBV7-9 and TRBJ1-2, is DTGVSQNPRHKITKRGQNVTFRCDPISEHNRLYWYRQTLGQGPEFLTYFQNEAQLEKSRLLSDRFSAERPKGSFSTLEIQRTEQGDSAMYLCASSSGGSNYGYTFGSGTRLTVV.

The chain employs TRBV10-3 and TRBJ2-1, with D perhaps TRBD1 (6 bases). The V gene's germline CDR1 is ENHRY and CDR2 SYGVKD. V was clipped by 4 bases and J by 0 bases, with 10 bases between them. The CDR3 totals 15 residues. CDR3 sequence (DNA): TGTGCCATCAGTGGGGACACAGGCTCCTACAATGAGCAGTTCTTC. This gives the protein CAISGDTGSYNEQFF.

CDR3 amino acids: CASSLDYRDRGFPGELFF. Here the CDR3 DNA reads TGTGCCAGCAGCTTAGACTACCGGGACAGGGGGTTCCCCGGGGAGCTGTTTTTT. The genes are TRBV7-2 and TRBJ2-2; 11 bases match TRBD1. Germline V gene sequence: CDR1 SGHTA, CDR2 FQGNSA. V trimming: 1 base; J trimming: 6 bases; junction bases outside the gene matches: 10. The CDR3 runs 18 residues.

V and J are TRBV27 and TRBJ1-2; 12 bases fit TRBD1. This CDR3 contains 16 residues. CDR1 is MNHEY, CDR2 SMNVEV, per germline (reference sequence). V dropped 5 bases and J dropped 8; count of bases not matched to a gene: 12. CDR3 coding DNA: TGTGCCAGCAGTAAACAAGGGACAGGGGGCCACCAAGGCTACACCTTC. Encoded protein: CASSKQGTGGHQGYTF.

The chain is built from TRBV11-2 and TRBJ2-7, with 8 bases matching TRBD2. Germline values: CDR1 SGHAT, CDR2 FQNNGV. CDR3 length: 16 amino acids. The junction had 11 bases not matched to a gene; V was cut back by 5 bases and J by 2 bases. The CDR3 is CASSLFSGGTAYEQYF. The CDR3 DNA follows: TGTGCCAGCAGCCTCTTCTCGGGGGGGACTGCCTACGAGCAGTACTTC.

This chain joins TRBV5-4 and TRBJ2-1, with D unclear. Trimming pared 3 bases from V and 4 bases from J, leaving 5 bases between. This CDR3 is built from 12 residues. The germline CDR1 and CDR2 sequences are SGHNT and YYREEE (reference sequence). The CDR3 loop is CASSSQYNEQFF. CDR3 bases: TGTGCCAGCAGCTCACAGTACAATGAGCAGTTCTTC.

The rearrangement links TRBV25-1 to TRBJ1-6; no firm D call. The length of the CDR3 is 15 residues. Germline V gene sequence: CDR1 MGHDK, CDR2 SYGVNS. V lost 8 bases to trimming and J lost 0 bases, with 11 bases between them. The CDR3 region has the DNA TGTGCCAGCCGAGAAACTAGCTCCTATAATTCACCCCTCCACTTT. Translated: CASRETSSYNSPLHF.

CDR3 DNA: TGCGCCAGCAGCCAAGAAATATCCCTCTGGACAGGGCGGACTGAAGCTTTCTTT. Residues: CASSQEISLWTGRTEAFF. The chain carries TRBV4-3 and TRBJ1-1, with 8 positions matching TRBD1. The CDR3 length is 18 residues. Germline lookup yields CDR1 LGHNA and CDR2 YSLEER. Trimming cost V 0 bases and J 5 bases; bases outside gene matches: 14.

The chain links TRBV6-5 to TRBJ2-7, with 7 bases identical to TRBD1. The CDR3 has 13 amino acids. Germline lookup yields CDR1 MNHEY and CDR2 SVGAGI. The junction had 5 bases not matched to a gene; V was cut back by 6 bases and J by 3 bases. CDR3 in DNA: TGTGCCAGCAGAGGGACAGCGCTCTACGAGCAGTACTTC. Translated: CASRGTALYEQYF.

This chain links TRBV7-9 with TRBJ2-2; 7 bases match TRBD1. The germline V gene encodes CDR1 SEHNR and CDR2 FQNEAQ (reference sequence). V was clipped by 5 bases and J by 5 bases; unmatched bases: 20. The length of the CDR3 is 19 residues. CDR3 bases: TGTGCCAGCAGCGCCGCAACTTCGTCTCGACAGGGTATGACCGGGGAGCTGTTTTTT. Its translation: CASSAATSSRQGMTGELFF.

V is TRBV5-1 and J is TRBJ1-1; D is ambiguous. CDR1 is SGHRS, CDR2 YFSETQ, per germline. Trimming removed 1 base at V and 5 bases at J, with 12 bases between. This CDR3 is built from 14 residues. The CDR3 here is CASSLMSGGTEAFF. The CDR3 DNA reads TGCGCCAGCAGCTTGATGTCGGGAGGAACTGAAGCTTTCTTT.

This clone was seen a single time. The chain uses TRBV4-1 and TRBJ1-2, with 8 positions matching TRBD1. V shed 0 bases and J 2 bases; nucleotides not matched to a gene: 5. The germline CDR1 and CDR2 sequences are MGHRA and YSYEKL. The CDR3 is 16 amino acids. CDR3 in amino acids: CASSQDSNRGNYGYTF. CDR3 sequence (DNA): TGCGCCAGCAGCCAAGATTCCAACAGGGGGAACTATGGCTACACCTTC.

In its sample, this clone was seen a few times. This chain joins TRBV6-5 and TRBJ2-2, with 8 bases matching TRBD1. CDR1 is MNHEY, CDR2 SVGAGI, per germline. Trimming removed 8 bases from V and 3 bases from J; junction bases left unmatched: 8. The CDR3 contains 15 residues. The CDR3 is CASAKTGEDTGELFF. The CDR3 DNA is TGTGCCAGCGCTAAGACAGGGGAGGACACCGGGGAGCTGTTTTTT.

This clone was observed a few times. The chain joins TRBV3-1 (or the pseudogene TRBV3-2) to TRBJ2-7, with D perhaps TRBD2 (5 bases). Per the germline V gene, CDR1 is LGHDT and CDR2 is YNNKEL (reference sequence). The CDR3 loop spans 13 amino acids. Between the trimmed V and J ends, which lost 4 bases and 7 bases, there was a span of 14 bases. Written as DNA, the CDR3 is TGTGCCAGCAGCCGGGAGCTCCGCCGGGAGCAGTACTTC. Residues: CASSRELRREQYF.

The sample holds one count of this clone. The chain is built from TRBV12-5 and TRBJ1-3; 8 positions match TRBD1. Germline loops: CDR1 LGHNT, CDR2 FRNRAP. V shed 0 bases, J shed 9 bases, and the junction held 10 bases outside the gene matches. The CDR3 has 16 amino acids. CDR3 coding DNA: TGTGCTAGTGGTTTGGTAAACCAGGGGGCAGTTGGCACCATATATTTT. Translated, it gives CASGLVNQGAVGTIYF. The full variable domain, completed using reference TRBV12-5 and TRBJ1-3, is DARVTQTPRHKVTEMGQEVTMRCQPILGHNTVFWYRQTMMQGLELLAYFRNRAPLDDSGMPKDRFSAEMPDATLATLKIQPSEPRDSAVYFCASGLVNQGAVGTIYFGEGSWLTVV.

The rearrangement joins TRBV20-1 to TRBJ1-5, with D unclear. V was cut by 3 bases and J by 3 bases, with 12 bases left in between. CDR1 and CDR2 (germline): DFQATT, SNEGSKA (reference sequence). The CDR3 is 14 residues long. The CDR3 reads CSASSWAVNQPQHF. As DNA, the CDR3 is TGCAGTGCTAGTTCGTGGGCAGTCAATCAGCCCCAGCATTTT.

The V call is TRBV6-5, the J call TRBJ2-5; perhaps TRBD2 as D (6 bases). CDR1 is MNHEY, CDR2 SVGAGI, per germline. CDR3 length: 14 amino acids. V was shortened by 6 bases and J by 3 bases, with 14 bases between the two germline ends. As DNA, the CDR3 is TGTGCCAGCAGCCCCGGGGGACTTGAAGAGACCCAGTACTTC. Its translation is CASSPGGLEETQYF.